Listed below are T cell receptor beta chains from one sample, sequenced in a study of technical replicates of blood from a handful of donors. Generated by immunoSEQ multiplex PCR, the TCRdb table keeps only in-frame clones and is missing some. Here the sample spans around 60,000 clones, roughly 92% being singletons. Input material: PBMCs. The receptors derive from a human donor in good health. Some clones in this sample may be carry-over from other donors' samples. Both conserved end residues are part of each CDR3. A D gene is named only where the DNA matches it firmly.

J | D | V | DNA | CDR3
TRBJ2-7 | TRBD2 | TRBV7-8 | TGTGCCAGCAGCCCGACCTGGACTAGCATCTACGAGCAGTACTTC | CASSPTWTSIYEQYF
TRBJ2-7 | - | TRBV5-4 | TGTGCCAGTACGATCGGGATAGGGGGGGCGGCCGAGCAGTACTTC | CASTIGIGGAAEQYF
TRBJ1-4 | TRBD1 | TRBV4-1 | TGCGCCAGCAGCCAAGCCGGGACAGGGGCGGGTGAAAAACTGTTTTTT | CASSQAGTGAGEKLFF
TRBJ2-5 | - | TRBV9 | TGTGCCAGCAGCGTAGTCCCAGGGGCTGGAGAGACCCAGTACTTC | CASSVVPGAGETQYF
TRBJ2-4 | TRBD2 | TRBV9 | TGTGCCAGCAGCCCCGGACTAGCGGGGGCCTTAGTAGCCAAAAACATTCAGTACTTC | CASSPGLAGALVAKNIQYF
TRBJ2-2 | TRBD2 | TRBV7-3 | TGTGCCAGCAGCAAGGGACTAGCGAACACCGGGGAGCTGTTTTTT | CASSKGLANTGELFF
TRBJ2-1 | TRBD2 | TRBV9 | TGTGCCAGCAGCGATAGCGGGAGAATTGGCAATGAGCAGTTCTTC | CASSDSGRIGNEQFF
TRBJ2-1 | - | TRBV14 | TGTGCCAGCAGCCACGGCGGAGAAAACAATGAGCAGTTCTTC | CASSHGGENNEQFF
TRBJ2-7 | - | TRBV7-2 | TGTGCCTGCACCACCCAGGGGCTGTACGAGCAGTACTTC | CACTTQGLYEQYF
TRBJ2-2 | TRBD2 | TRBV7-8 | TGTGCCAGCAGCGCGAGACTAGCGTACCCCGGGGAGCTGTTTTTT | CASSARLAYPGELFF
TRBJ2-2 | TRBD1 | TRBV27 | TGTGCCAGCAGTCCACGGACAGGGACCGGGGAGCTGTTTTTT | CASSPRTGTGELFF
TRBJ1-1 | - | TRBV7-3 | TGTGCCAGCAGCGCCGTTAGGAACACTGAAGCTTTCTTT | CASSAVRNTEAFF
TRBJ1-1 | TRBD1 | TRBV5-6 | TGTGCCAGCAGCCGAAAGAGGACAGGGCCGAACACTGAAGCTTTCTTT | CASSRKRTGPNTEAFF
TRBJ2-7 | - | TRBV29-1 | TGCAGCGTTGATAGGGGGGGAGAGCAGTACTTC | CSVDRGGEQYF
TRBJ1-1 | - | TRBV6-5 | TGTGCCAGCAGGCCCCTCCGGGGGTCAGCTTTCTTT | CASRPLRGSAFF
TRBJ2-7 | - | TRBV29-1 | TGCAGCGTTGAAAGGGCAGGGTCCTACGAGCAGTACTTC | CSVERAGSYEQYF
TRBJ2-7 | TRBD1 | TRBV7-2 | TGTGCCAGCAGCCCGGGTGGGACAGGGGGGTACGAGCAGTACTTC | CASSPGGTGGYEQYF
TRBJ1-4 | - | TRBV15 | TGTGCCACCAGTATCGTGCAGGGGAACGAAAAACTGTTTTTT | CATSIVQGNEKLFF
TRBJ2-7 | - | TRBV11-2 | TGTGCCAGCAGCTCCGTATACGAGCAGTACTTC | CASSSVYEQYF
TRBJ2-5 | TRBD2 | TRBV7-9 | TGTGCCAGCAGCTTCGGCGGGGGGGCAGGTGAGACCCAGTACTTC | CASSFGGGAGETQYF